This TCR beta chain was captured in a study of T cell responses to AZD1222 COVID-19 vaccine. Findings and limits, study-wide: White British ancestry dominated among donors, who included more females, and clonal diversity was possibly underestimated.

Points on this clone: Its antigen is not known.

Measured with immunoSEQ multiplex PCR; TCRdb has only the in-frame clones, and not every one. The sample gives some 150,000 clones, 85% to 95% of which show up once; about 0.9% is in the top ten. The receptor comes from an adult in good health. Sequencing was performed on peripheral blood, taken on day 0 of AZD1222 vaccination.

CDR3 loop: CASSEGRGYQPQHF. In DNA, the CDR3 is TGTGCCAGCAGTGAGGGAAGGGGGTATCAGCCCCAGCATTTT. J is TRBJ1-5 and V is TRBV2; a weak D match, TRBD1 (6 bases). The CDR3 has 14 amino acids. Trimming stripped 3 bases from V and 5 bases from J, with 11 bases between. Germline CDR1 and CDR2: SNHLY and FYNNEI.